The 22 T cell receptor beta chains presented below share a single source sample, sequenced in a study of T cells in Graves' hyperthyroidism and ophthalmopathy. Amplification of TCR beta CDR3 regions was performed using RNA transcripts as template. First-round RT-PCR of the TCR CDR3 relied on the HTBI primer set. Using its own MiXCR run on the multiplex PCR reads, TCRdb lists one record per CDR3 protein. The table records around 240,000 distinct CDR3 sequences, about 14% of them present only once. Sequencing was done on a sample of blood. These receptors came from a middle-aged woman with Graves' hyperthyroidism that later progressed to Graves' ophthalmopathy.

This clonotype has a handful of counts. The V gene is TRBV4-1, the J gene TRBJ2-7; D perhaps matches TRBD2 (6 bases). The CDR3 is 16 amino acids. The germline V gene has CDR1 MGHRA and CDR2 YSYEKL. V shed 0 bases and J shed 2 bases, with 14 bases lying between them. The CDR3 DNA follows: TGCGCCAGCAGCCAAGATCGACTAGTGCCAACCTACGAGCAGTACTTC. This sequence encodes CASSQDRLVPTYEQYF.

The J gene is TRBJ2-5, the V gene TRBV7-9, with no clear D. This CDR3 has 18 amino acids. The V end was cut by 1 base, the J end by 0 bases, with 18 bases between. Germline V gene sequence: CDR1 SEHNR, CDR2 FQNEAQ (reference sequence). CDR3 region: CASSLEGLYSIYQETQYF. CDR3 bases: TGTGCCAGCAGCTTAGAGGGTTTGTACTCTATATACCAAGAGACCCAGTACTTC.

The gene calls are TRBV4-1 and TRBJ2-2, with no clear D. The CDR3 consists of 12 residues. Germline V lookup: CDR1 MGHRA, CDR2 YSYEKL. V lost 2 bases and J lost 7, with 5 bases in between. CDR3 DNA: TGCGCCAGCAGCCAACCCCGCGGGGAGCTGTTTTTT. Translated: CASSQPRGELFF.

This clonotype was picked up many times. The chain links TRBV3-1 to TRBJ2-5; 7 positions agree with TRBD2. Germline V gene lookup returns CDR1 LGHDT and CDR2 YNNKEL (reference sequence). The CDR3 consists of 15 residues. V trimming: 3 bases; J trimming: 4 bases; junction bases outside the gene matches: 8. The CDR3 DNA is TGTGCCAGCAGCCATGGCGGGAGAAGGAGAGAGACCCAGTACTTC. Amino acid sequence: CASSHGGRRRETQYF.

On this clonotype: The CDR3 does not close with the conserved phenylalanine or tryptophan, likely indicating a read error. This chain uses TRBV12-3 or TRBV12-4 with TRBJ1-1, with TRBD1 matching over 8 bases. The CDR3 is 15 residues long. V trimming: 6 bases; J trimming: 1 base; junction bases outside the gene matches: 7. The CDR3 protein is CASRPRTGTNTEAFC. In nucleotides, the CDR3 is TGTGCCAGCAGACCTAGGACAGGGACGAACACTGAAGCTTTCTGT.

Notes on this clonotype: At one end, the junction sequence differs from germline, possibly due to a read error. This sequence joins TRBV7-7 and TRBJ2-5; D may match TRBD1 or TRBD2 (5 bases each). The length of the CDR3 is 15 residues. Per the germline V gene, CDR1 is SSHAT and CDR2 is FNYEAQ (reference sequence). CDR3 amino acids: CASSLGVTEVGTQYF. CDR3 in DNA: TGTGCTAGCAGCTTGGGGGTAACCGAGGTTGGGACCCAGTACTTC.

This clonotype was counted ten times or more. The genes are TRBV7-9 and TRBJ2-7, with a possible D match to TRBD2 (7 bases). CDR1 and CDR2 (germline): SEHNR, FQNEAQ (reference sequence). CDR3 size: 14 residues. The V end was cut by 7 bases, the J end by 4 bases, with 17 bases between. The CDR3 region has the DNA TGTGCCAGCACGGTAGGGGGGGAAAAGTACGAGCAGTACTTC. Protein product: CASTVGGEKYEQYF.

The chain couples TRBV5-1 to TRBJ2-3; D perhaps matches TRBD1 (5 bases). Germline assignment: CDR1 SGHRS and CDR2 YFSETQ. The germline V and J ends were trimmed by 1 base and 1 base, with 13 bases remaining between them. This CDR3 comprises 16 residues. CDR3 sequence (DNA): TGCGCCAGCAGCTTGCTGGCCTCCAGGGGCACAGATACGCAGTATTTT. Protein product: CASSLLASRGTDTQYF.

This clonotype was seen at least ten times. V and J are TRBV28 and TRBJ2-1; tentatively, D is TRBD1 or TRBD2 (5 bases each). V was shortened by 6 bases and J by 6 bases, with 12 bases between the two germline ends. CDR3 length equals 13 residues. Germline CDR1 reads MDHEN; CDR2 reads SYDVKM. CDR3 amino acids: CASRVRGRNEQFF. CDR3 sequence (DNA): TGTGCCAGCAGGGTGAGGGGACGCAATGAGCAGTTCTTC.

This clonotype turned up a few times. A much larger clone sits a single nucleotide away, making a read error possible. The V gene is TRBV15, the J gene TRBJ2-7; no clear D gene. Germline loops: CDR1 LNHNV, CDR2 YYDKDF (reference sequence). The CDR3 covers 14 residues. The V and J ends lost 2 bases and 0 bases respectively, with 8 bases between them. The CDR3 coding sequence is TGTGCCACCAGCAGAAGGAGTCCCTCCTACGAGCAGTACTTC. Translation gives CATSRRSPSYEQYF.

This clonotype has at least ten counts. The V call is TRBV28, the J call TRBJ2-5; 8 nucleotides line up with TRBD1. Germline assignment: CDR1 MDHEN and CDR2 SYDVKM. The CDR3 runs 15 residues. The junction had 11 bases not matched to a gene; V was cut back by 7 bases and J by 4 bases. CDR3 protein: CASIGDRGLGETQYF. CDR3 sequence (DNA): TGTGCCAGCATTGGAGACAGGGGATTAGGAGAGACCCAGTACTTC.

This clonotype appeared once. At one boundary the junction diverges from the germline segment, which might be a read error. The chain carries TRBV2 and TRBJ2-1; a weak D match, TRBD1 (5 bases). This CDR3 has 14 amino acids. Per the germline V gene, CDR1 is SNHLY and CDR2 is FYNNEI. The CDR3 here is CASSQVGARNEQFF. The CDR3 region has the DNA TGCGCCAGCAGCCAAGTTGGGGCCCGCAATGAGCAGTTCTTC. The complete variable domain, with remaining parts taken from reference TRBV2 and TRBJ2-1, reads EPEVTQTPSHQVTQMGQEVILRCVPISNHLYFYWYRQILGQKVEFLVSFYNNEISEKSEIFDDQFSVERPDGSNFTLKIRSTKLEDSAMYFCASSQVGARNEQFFGPGTRLTVL.

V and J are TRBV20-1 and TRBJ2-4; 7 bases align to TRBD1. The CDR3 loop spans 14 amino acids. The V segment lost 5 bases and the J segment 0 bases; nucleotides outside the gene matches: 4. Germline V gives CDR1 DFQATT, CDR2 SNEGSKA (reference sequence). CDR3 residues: CSAEDRIAKNIQYF. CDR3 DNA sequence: TGCAGTGCTGAGGACAGGATAGCCAAAAACATTCAGTACTTC.

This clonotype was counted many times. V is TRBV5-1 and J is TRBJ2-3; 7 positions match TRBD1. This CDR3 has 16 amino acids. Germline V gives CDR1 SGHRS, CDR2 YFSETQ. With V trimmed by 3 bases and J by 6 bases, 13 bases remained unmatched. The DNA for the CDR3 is TGCGCCAGCAGCTCAAGGGGGCTTTCGAGAAGGGATACGCAGTATTTT. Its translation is CASSSRGLSRRDTQYF.

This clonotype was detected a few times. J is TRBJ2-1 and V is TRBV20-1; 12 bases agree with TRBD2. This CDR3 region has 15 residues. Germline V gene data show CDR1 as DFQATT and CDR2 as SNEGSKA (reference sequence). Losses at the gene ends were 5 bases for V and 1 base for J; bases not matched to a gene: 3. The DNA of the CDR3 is TGCAGTGCTTCTAGCGGGAGGGGTTCCTACAATGAGCAGTTCTTC. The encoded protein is CSASSGRGSYNEQFF.

The CDR3 coding sequence is TGTGCCAGCAGCTTAGGGACAGTCGGCTACACCTTC. This codes for CASSLGTVGYTF. V and J are TRBV11-2 and TRBJ1-2, with D perhaps matching TRBD1 (6 bases). Germline-derived CDR1 and CDR2 are SGHAT and FQNNGV. V lost 1 base and J lost 8, with 8 bases in between. CDR3 length: 12 residues.

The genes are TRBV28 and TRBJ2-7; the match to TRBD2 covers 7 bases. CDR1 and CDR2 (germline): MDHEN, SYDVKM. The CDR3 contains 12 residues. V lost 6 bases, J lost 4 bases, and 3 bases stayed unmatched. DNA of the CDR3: TGTGCCAGCAGCTGGGAGGGTTACGAGCAGTACTTC. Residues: CASSWEGYEQYF.

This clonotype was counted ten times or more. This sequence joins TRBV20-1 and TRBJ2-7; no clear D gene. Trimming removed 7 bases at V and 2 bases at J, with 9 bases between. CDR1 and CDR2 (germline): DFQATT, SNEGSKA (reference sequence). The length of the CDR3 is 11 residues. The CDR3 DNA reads TGCAGTGTAGGCCTGCCCTACGAGCAGTACTTC. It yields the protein CSVGLPYEQYF.

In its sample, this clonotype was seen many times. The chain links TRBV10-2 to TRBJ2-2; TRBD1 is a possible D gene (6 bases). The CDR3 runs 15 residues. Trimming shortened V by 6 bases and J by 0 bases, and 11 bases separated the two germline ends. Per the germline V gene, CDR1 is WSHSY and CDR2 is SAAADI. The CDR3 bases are TGCGCCAGCAGCGCCGGGACACCGAACACCGGGGAGCTGTTTTTT. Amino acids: CASSAGTPNTGELFF.

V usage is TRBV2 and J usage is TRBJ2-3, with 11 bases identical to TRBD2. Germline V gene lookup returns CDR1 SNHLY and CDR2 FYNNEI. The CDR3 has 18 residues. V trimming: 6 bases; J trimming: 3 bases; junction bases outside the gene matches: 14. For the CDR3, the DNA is TGTGCCAGCAGGAAGGGCGGGCTAGCGGGAGGAAGGACAGATACGCAGTATTTT. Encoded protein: CASRKGGLAGGRTDTQYF.

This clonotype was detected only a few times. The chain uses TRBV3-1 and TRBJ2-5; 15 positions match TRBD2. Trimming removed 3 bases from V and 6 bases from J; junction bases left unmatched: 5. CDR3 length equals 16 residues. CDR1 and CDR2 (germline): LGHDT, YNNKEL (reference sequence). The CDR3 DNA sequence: TGTGCCAGCAGCCATTGGGGACTAGCGGGAGGCCAGACCCAGTACTTC. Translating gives CASSHWGLAGGQTQYF.

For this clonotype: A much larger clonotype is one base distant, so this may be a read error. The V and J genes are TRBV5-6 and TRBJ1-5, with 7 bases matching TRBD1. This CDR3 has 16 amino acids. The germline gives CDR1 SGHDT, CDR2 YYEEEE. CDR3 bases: TGTGCCAGCAGCTTGGCGACAGGGAATAGCAGTCAGCCCCAGCATTTT. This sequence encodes CASSLATGNSSQPQHF.